The 25 T cell receptor beta chains below all came from one sample that was sequenced in a study of OX40 agonist ivuxolimab in advanced cancers. The assay was immunoSEQ multiplex PCR, and TCRdb's table has in-frame clones only and misses some. Found here are 40,000 to 50,000 clones, about 86% of them singletons; the top ten hold roughly an eighth. The source was CD4+ or CD8+ T cells sorted from blood, collected in a trial of the OX40 agonist ivuxolimab. All receptors come from an adult with an advanced solid tumor such as melanoma, head and neck, liver or kidney cancer.

The rearrangement links TRBV10-3 to TRBJ2-7; TRBD1 matches 7 bases. Germline CDR1 ENHRY, CDR2 SYGVKD. The CDR3 runs to 15 residues. The V gene end was trimmed by 1 base and the J gene end by 5 bases; junction bases not matched to a gene: 8. The CDR3 spells CAISEYRGGLDEQYF. CDR3 DNA: TGTGCCATCAGTGAGTATAGAGGGGGCCTTGACGAGCAGTACTTC.

CDR3 protein: CASSLGRGRTYEQYF. The DNA for the CDR3 is TGTGCCAGCAGCCTGGGGAGAGGAAGAACCTACGAGCAGTACTTC. The chain carries TRBV4-2 and TRBJ2-7; D might be TRBD2 (5 bases). In germline, CDR1 is LGHNA, CDR2 YNFKEQ. The CDR3 has 15 amino acids. V shed 4 bases and J shed 2 bases, with 15 bases lying between them.

About this clone itself: The identical CDR3 is also encoded by other nucleotide sequences in the sample. The genes are TRBV7-7 and TRBJ1-2; D is unresolved. V gave up 1 base and J gave up 4 bases, with 7 bases separating them. Germline-derived CDR1 and CDR2 are SSHAT and FNYEAQ (reference sequence). The CDR3 is made up of 13 amino acids. For the CDR3, the DNA is TGTGCCAGCAGCTTAGTTGGGGTCTATGGCTACACCTTC. Its translation: CASSLVGVYGYTF. The variable domain in full, with the rest retrieved from reference TRBV7-7 and TRBJ1-2, is GAGVSQSPRYKVTKRGQDVTLRCDPISSHATLYWYQQALGQGPEFLTYFNYEAQPDKSGLPSDRFSAERPEGSISTLTIQRTEQRDSAMYRCASSLVGVYGYTFGSGTRLTVV.

This chain links TRBV6-6 with TRBJ2-7, with D maybe TRBD2 (6 bases). Trimming shortened V by 6 bases and J by 5 bases, and 17 bases separated the two germline ends. The CDR3 covers 14 residues. The V gene's germline CDR1 is MNHNY and CDR2 SVGAGI (reference sequence). CDR3 sequence (DNA): TGTGCCAGCAGGGCAGACGGGAGATTGGACGAGCAGTACTTC. Protein sequence: CASRADGRLDEQYF.

The V gene is TRBV6-6, the J gene TRBJ1-1; D unclear. The V gene's germline CDR1 is MNHNY and CDR2 SVGAGI (reference sequence). V was trimmed by 8 bases and J by 5 bases, leaving 24 bases between them. The CDR3 length is 16 residues. CDR3 coding DNA: TGTGCCAGCTCGGAGAGGAGACCCACTCCGGGGACTGAAGCTTTCTTT. Translated, it gives CASSERRPTPGTEAFF.

The J gene is TRBJ2-7, the V gene TRBV27, with D tentatively TRBD2 (6 bases). CDR1 and CDR2 (germline): MNHEY, SMNVEV (reference sequence). The V and J ends lost 5 bases and 7 bases respectively, with 21 bases between them. The CDR3 is 15 residues long. The CDR3 reads CASSEKGLYHGEQYF. In DNA, the CDR3 is TGTGCCAGCAGTGAAAAGGGACTCTACCATGGGGAGCAGTACTTC.

This clone was counted a single time. The chain carries TRBV13 and TRBJ2-2, with 9 nucleotides matching TRBD2. The CDR3 runs 16 residues. With V trimmed by 5 bases and J by 0 bases, 4 bases remained unmatched. Germline loops: CDR1 PRHDT, CDR2 FYEKMQ (reference sequence). This CDR3 reads CASSTSGGPNTGELFF. DNA of the CDR3: TGTGCCAGCAGCACCAGCGGGGGGCCGAACACCGGGGAGCTGTTTTTT.

CDR3 DNA sequence: TGTGCCAGCAGCGTAGGAGGCGGGTTGGCCGGGGAGCTGTTTTTT. Protein: CASSVGGGLAGELFF. J is TRBJ2-2 and V is TRBV9, with D possibly being TRBD2 (5 bases). With 0 bases removed from V and 6 bases from J, the gap between germline ends came to 12 bases. The CDR3 has 15 amino acids. Germline loops: CDR1 SGDLS, CDR2 YYNGEE.

This chain's CDR3 is CASPRGLNTEAFF. The CDR3 DNA reads as TGTGCCAGCCCCCGGGGATTGAACACTGAAGCTTTCTTT. The chain recombines TRBV6-1 with TRBJ1-1; D gene unclear. The CDR3 has 13 amino acids. Germline V gene data show CDR1 as MNHNS and CDR2 as SASEGT. V was pared by 8 bases and J by 0 bases, with 10 bases between.

V and J are TRBV5-1 and TRBJ2-3; TRBD1 aligns across 9 bases. Germline loops: CDR1 SGHRS, CDR2 YFSETQ. V was clipped by 9 bases and J by 6 bases; unmatched bases: 8. CDR3 size: 13 residues. CDR3 amino acids: CATRQGEGDTQYF. The CDR3 nucleotides read TGCGCCACTCGACAGGGGGAGGGGGATACGCAGTATTTT.

Remarks on this clone: Other DNA sequences in the same sample also yield this CDR3. The CDR3 is CASSIGSNEQFF. The CDR3 DNA is TGTGCCAGTAGTATAGGGAGCAATGAGCAGTTCTTC. This chain joins TRBV19 and TRBJ2-1, with D unclear. V was clipped by 1 base and J by 6 bases, with 4 bases between them. The V gene's germline CDR1 is LNHDA and CDR2 SQIVND (reference sequence). The CDR3 extends over 12 amino acids.

V usage is TRBV7-9 and J usage is TRBJ2-5, with D maybe TRBD2 (6 bases). Germline V CDR1 and CDR2: SEHNR, FQNEAQ (reference sequence). V lost 2 bases and J lost 5, with 12 bases in between. This CDR3 has 14 amino acids. In DNA, the CDR3 is TGTGCCAGCAGCTTATCGGGGGTGATGGAGACCCAGTACTTC. This codes for CASSLSGVMETQYF.

The V and J genes are TRBV7-9 and TRBJ2-7; 7 bases agree with TRBD2. The CDR3 has 13 residues. Germline CDR1 SEHNR, CDR2 FQNEAQ (reference sequence). J was trimmed by 5 bases and V by 4 bases; bases with no gene match: 5. The CDR3, as DNA: TGTGCCAGCAGCTATGGACTAGGGGACGAGCAGTACTTC. As protein: CASSYGLGDEQYF.

The rearrangement uses TRBV14 and TRBJ1-2; D unresolved. The CDR3 extends over 14 amino acids. V dropped 1 base and J dropped 5 bases, with 11 bases sitting between them. The V gene's germline CDR1 is SGHDN and CDR2 FVKESK. The CDR3, as DNA: TGTGCCAGCAGCCAAGCATCGACGGGGTATGGCTACACCTTC. Residues: CASSQASTGYGYTF.

This chain joins TRBV28 and TRBJ2-7, with D perhaps matching TRBD2 (6 bases). CDR3 size: 14 residues. Germline CDR1 MDHEN, CDR2 SYDVKM. V was clipped by 5 bases and J by 2 bases, with 13 bases between them. This CDR3 reads CASSKSSATYEQYF. The CDR3 DNA follows: TGTGCCAGCAGTAAATCTAGCGCTACCTACGAGCAGTACTTC.

This clone was picked up one time. The chain recombines TRBV7-2 with TRBJ2-7, with D maybe TRBD1 (6 bases). Germline-derived CDR1 and CDR2 are SGHTA and FQGNSA. V dropped 5 bases and J dropped 2 bases, with 10 bases sitting between them. The CDR3 is 13 amino acids. The CDR3 sequence: CASSREGAYEQYF. The DNA of the CDR3 is TGTGCCAGCAGCCGAGAGGGGGCCTACGAGCAGTACTTC.

V and J are TRBV10-3 and TRBJ2-7; perhaps TRBD1 as D (6 bases). Per the germline V gene, CDR1 is ENHRY and CDR2 is SYGVKD. This CDR3 is 14 amino acids long. The V and J ends lost 0 bases and 1 base respectively, with 7 bases between them. CDR3 nucleotide sequence: TGTGCCATCAGTGAGTCCAGGGGATCCTACGAGCAGTACTTC. Its translation: CAISESRGSYEQYF.

This chain joins TRBV7-9 and TRBJ1-1; D is unresolved. Trimming took 5 bases from V and 1 from J, leaving 11 bases between them. The CDR3 is made up of 14 amino acids. The V gene's germline CDR1 is SEHNR and CDR2 FQNEAQ (reference sequence). The CDR3 bases are TGTGCCAGCAGCCCTCCCGGCCCGAACACTGAAGCTTTCTTT. Protein sequence: CASSPPGPNTEAFF. Filled out from reference TRBV7-9 and TRBJ1-1, the complete variable domain reads DTGVSQNPRHKITKRGQNVTFRCDPISEHNRLYWYRQTLGQGPEFLTYFQNEAQLEKSRLLSDRFSAERPKGSFSTLEIQRTEQGDSAMYLCASSPPGPNTEAFFGQGTRLTVV.

This clone was recorded a few times. The chain employs TRBV4-1 and TRBJ2-7; D possibly corresponds to TRBD1 (6 bases). Trimming stripped 3 bases from V and 6 bases from J, with 9 bases between. The CDR3 is 12 amino acids. Germline V CDR1 and CDR2: MGHRA, YSYEKL. The CDR3 reads CASSQQGREQYF. The CDR3 nucleotides are TGCGCCAGCAGCCAGCAGGGGCGCGAGCAGTACTTC.

This chain connects TRBV7-9 to TRBJ2-1; D possibly corresponds to TRBD2 (8 bases). The length of the CDR3 is 16 residues. Germline loops: CDR1 SEHNR, CDR2 FQNEAQ (reference sequence). V lost 5 bases to trimming and J lost 0 bases, with 14 bases between them. The CDR3, as DNA: TGTGCCAGCAGCGGCCGGGAGGGGGCCTCCTACAATGAGCAGTTCTTC. It is translated as CASSGREGASYNEQFF.

The rearrangement joins TRBV28 to TRBJ1-1; possible D gene TRBD1, 5 bases. The V gene's germline CDR1 is MDHEN and CDR2 SYDVKM. The CDR3 has 13 residues. Trimming removed 2 bases from V and 4 bases from J, with 8 bases in between. CDR3 DNA: TGTGCCAGCAGTTTAGGCAGGGCCACTGAAGCTTTCTTT. It specifies CASSLGRATEAFF. Full variable domain (outside the CDR3, taken from reference TRBV28 and TRBJ1-1): DVKVTQSSRYLVKRTGEKVFLECVQDMDHENMFWYRQDPGLGLRLIYFSYDVKMKEKGDIPEGYSVSREKKERFSLILESASTNQTSMYLCASSLGRATEAFFGQGTRLTVV.

The chain couples TRBV10-3 to TRBJ1-5; no clear D. Germline V gives CDR1 ENHRY, CDR2 SYGVKD. V shed 0 bases and J shed 9 bases, with 15 bases lying between them. The CDR3 loop spans 15 amino acids. In nucleotides, the CDR3 is TGTGCCATCAGTGAGTCGTACGACGGTCAAGGGCCCCAGCATTTT. Translation: CAISESYDGQGPQHF.

CDR3 sequence: CASSLASTSGGQGDTQYF. CDR3 coding DNA: TGTGCCAGCAGCTTAGCTTCTACTAGCGGGGGTCAGGGAGATACGCAGTATTTT. The genes are TRBV7-2 and TRBJ2-3; 11 bases map to TRBD2. Germline V gene data show CDR1 as SGHTA and CDR2 as FQGNSA. V lost 0 bases, J lost 5 bases, and 10 bases stayed unmatched. The CDR3 runs 18 residues.

The genes are TRBV27 and TRBJ2-1; the D is unclear. Looked up from germline, CDR1 is MNHEY and CDR2 is SMNVEV (reference sequence). Trimming shortened V by 2 bases and J by 3 bases, and 5 bases separated the two germline ends. This CDR3 has 13 residues. CDR3 amino acids: CASSLRVYNEQFF. The CDR3 DNA reads as TGTGCCAGCAGTTTAAGGGTCTACAATGAGCAGTTCTTC.

The chain couples TRBV28 to TRBJ1-5, with 10 nucleotides matching TRBD1. This CDR3 has 17 residues. V dropped 7 bases and J dropped 2; count of bases not matched to a gene: 11. Germline V lookup: CDR1 MDHEN, CDR2 SYDVKM. Here the CDR3 reads CASKQGTGDWGNQPQHF. The CDR3 DNA sequence: TGTGCCAGCAAACAAGGGACAGGGGATTGGGGCAATCAGCCCCAGCATTTT.